These 17 T cell receptor beta chains came from one sample sequenced in a study of T cell responses to AZD1222 COVID-19 vaccine. Clones were read by immunoSEQ multiplex PCR, and TCRdb kept only the in-frame ones, dropping some. The data show around 180,000 clones, about 91% seen once. Sequencing used peripheral blood, obtained on day 0 of AZD1222 vaccination. These receptor sequences come from an adult in good health.

The genes are TRBV6-5 and TRBJ2-3, with D possibly being TRBD1 or TRBD2 (5 bases each). CDR3 size: 14 residues. V lost 4 bases and J 5 bases, leaving 13 bases between the germline ends. Germline-derived CDR1 and CDR2 are MNHEY and SVGAGI. The CDR3 DNA is TGTGCCAGCAGTTTTTCGGGGCGCGGAGATACGCAGTATTTT. Translating it yields CASSFSGRGDTQYF.

V and J are TRBV12-5 and TRBJ1-1; D gene unclear. This CDR3 comprises 13 residues. V shed 9 bases and J shed 0 bases, with 11 bases lying between them. In germline, CDR1 is LGHNT, CDR2 FRNRAP. In DNA form, the CDR3 reads TGTGCTAGCGCGGATCGAGTGAACACTGAAGCTTTCTTT. Amino acid sequence: CASADRVNTEAFF. The complete variable domain, with remaining parts taken from reference TRBV12-5 and TRBJ1-1, reads DARVTQTPRHKVTEMGQEVTMRCQPILGHNTVFWYRQTMMQGLELLAYFRNRAPLDDSGMPKDRFSAEMPDATLATLKIQPSEPRDSAVYFCASADRVNTEAFFGQGTRLTVV.

This chain uses TRBV7-9 with TRBJ2-3, with D unclear. This CDR3 is 12 amino acids long. The ends were cut back, 5 bases at V and 2 bases at J, with 5 bases in the middle. CDR1 is SEHNR and CDR2 is FQNEAQ in the germline V gene (reference sequence). CDR3 sequence (DNA): TGTGCCAGCAGCCCACCCACAGATACGCAGTATTTT. It is translated as CASSPPTDTQYF.

This chain links TRBV9 with TRBJ2-1, with unresolved D. The CDR3 loop spans 13 amino acids. The ends were cut back, 0 bases at V and 9 bases at J, with 10 bases in the middle. From germline, CDR1 is SGDLS and CDR2 YYNGEE. The CDR3 protein is CASSVVLKGEQFF. The DNA for the CDR3 is TGTGCCAGCAGCGTAGTGTTGAAGGGTGAGCAGTTCTTC. The full variable domain, its missing parts supplied by reference TRBV9 and TRBJ2-1, is DSGVTQTPKHLITATGQRVTLRCSPRSGDLSVYWYQQSLDQGLQFLIQYYNGEERAKGNILERFSAQQFPDLHSELNLSSLELGDSALYFCASSVVLKGEQFFGPGTRLTVL.

This chain connects TRBV13 to TRBJ1-1, with D unclear. Germline loops: CDR1 PRHDT, CDR2 FYEKMQ (reference sequence). The CDR3 is 12 amino acids. Deletions cut 4 bases from V and 4 bases from J, with 7 bases between. The CDR3 bases are TGTGCCAGCAGCTACCAAAGCACTGAAGCTTTCTTT. Protein sequence: CASSYQSTEAFF.

This chain links TRBV27 with TRBJ1-2; a weak D match, TRBD1 (5 bases). V lost 0 bases and J 6 bases, leaving 11 bases between the germline ends. The CDR3 spans 14 residues. The germline V gene has CDR1 MNHEY and CDR2 SMNVEV (reference sequence). The chain's CDR3 is CASSLSPWGDGYTF. CDR3 bases: TGTGCCAGCAGTTTATCGCCCTGGGGGGATGGCTACACCTTC.

The genes are TRBV5-6 and TRBJ2-1; TRBD2 aligns across 8 bases. Germline loops: CDR1 SGHDT, CDR2 YYEEEE. The CDR3 is 15 residues long. Trimming removed 1 base from V and 2 bases from J; junction bases left unmatched: 2. The CDR3 here is CASSLWGLAYNEQFF. As DNA, the CDR3 is TGTGCCAGCAGCTTGTGGGGACTAGCCTACAATGAGCAGTTCTTC. Full variable domain (outside the CDR3, taken from reference TRBV5-6 and TRBJ2-1): DAGVTQSPTHLIKTRGQQVTLRCSPKSGHDTVSWYQQALGQGPQFIFQYYEEEERQRGNFPDRFSGHQFPNYSSELNVNALLLGDSALYLCASSLWGLAYNEQFFGPGTRLTVL.

In this sample, this clone turned up once. J is TRBJ2-2 and V is TRBV2, with D hard to call. The CDR3 consists of 15 residues. The germline V and J ends were trimmed by 4 bases and 4 bases, with 13 bases remaining between them. Germline CDR1 SNHLY, CDR2 FYNNEI. The CDR3 region is CASSVGGGGTGELFF. CDR3 DNA sequence: TGTGCCAGCAGTGTAGGTGGCGGCGGCACCGGGGAGCTGTTTTTT. Using reference TRBV2 and TRBJ2-2 for the parts outside the CDR3, the full variable domain is EPEVTQTPSHQVTQMGQEVILRCVPISNHLYFYWYRQILGQKVEFLVSFYNNEISEKSEIFDDQFSVERPDGSNFTLKIRSTKLEDSAMYFCASSVGGGGTGELFFGEGSRLTVL.

The chain uses TRBV12-5 and TRBJ1-4; D possibly corresponds to TRBD1 (6 bases). V lost 1 base and J 2 bases, leaving 8 bases between the germline ends. Germline assignment: CDR1 LGHNT and CDR2 FRNRAP. The CDR3 has 15 residues. The CDR3 nucleotides are TGTGCTAGTGGTTTGGACAGGGTGACTAATGAAAAACTGTTTTTT. This gives the protein CASGLDRVTNEKLFF. Based on the CDR3 plus reference TRBV12-5 and TRBJ1-4, the full variable domain is DARVTQTPRHKVTEMGQEVTMRCQPILGHNTVFWYRQTMMQGLELLAYFRNRAPLDDSGMPKDRFSAEMPDATLATLKIQPSEPRDSAVYFCASGLDRVTNEKLFFGSGTQLSVL.

This chain uses TRBV29-1 with TRBJ1-6, with 7 bases identical to TRBD1. This CDR3 has 13 amino acids. The ends lost 6 bases at V and 6 bases at J; junction bases unmatched: 5. Germline V gene data show CDR1 as SQVTM and CDR2 as ANQGSEA. CDR3 region: CSVRDRLNSPLHF. DNA of the CDR3: TGCAGCGTCCGGGACAGACTTAATTCACCCCTCCACTTT.

The rearrangement links TRBV28 to TRBJ2-7, with D unresolved. The CDR3 is 12 residues long. The germline CDR1 and CDR2 sequences are MDHEN and SYDVKM. Trimming pared 6 bases from V and 6 bases from J, leaving 12 bases between. The CDR3 bases are TGTGCCAGCAGCCCTGAGATCGGCGAGCAGTACTTC. It translates to CASSPEIGEQYF. Full variable domain (missing parts from reference TRBV28 and TRBJ2-7): DVKVTQSSRYLVKRTGEKVFLECVQDMDHENMFWYRQDPGLGLRLIYFSYDVKMKEKGDIPEGYSVSREKKERFSLILESASTNQTSMYLCASSPEIGEQYFGPGTRLTVT.

The rearrangement links TRBV12-3 or TRBV12-4 to TRBJ2-5; D unresolved. CDR3 length equals 13 residues. Trimming removed 6 bases from V and 3 bases from J, with 11 bases in between. The CDR3: CASSNSRKETQYF. CDR3 DNA: TGTGCCAGCAGCAATTCTAGAAAAGAGACCCAGTACTTC.

This chain connects TRBV19 to TRBJ1-5; TRBD1 might be the D (5 bases). Trimming removed 6 bases at V and 0 bases at J, with 18 bases between. This CDR3 region has 17 residues. The germline gives CDR1 LNHDA, CDR2 SQIVND (reference sequence). The DNA of the CDR3 is TGTGCCAGTAGGAGGGGCGGGATTTTGTATAGCAATCAGCCCCAGCATTTT. Protein: CASRRGGILYSNQPQHF. The full variable domain, its missing parts supplied by reference TRBV19 and TRBJ1-5, is DGGITQSPKYLFRKEGQNVTLSCEQNLNHDAMYWYRQDPGQGLRLIYYSQIVNDFQKGDIAEGYSVSREKKESFPLTVTSAQKNPTAFYLCASRRGGILYSNQPQHFGDGTRLSIL.

V and J are TRBV6-1 and TRBJ1-2; no firm D call. Between the trimmed V and J ends, which lost 6 bases and 8 bases, there was a span of 10 bases. The germline CDR1 and CDR2 sequences are MNHNS and SASEGT. This CDR3 comprises 11 residues. CDR3: CASSYDGGYTF. CDR3 in DNA: TGTGCCAGCAGCTACGACGGGGGCTACACCTTC.

The chain joins TRBV14 to TRBJ1-2, with a possible D match to TRBD1 (6 bases). Looked up from germline, CDR1 is SGHDN and CDR2 is FVKESK. This CDR3 comprises 16 residues. V lost 4 bases and J 0 bases, leaving 15 bases between the germline ends. The CDR3 loop is CASSRRGGTSNYGYTF. The DNA of the CDR3 is TGTGCCAGCAGCCGCCGAGGGGGTACTTCTAACTATGGCTACACCTTC.

The chain links TRBV28 to TRBJ1-1; D perhaps matches TRBD1 (5 bases). Trimming cost V 3 bases and J 4 bases, with 15 bases left between them. The CDR3 spans 15 residues. The V gene's germline CDR1 is MDHEN and CDR2 SYDVKM. The CDR3 DNA reads as TGTGCCAGCAGTTTGGTCGGTAATGGGGGCACTGAAGCTTTCTTT. This translates into CASSLVGNGGTEAFF.

V is TRBV10-2 and J is TRBJ1-4; D not resolved. Trimming stripped 0 bases from V and 4 bases from J, with 9 bases between. Germline lookup yields CDR1 WSHSY and CDR2 SAAADI. CDR3 size: 15 residues. CDR3 protein: CASSESQTGNEKLFF. The CDR3 bases are TGCGCCAGCAGTGAGTCACAAACGGGTAATGAAAAACTGTTTTTT.